A single sample is the source of the 25 T cell receptor beta chains below, sequenced in a study of Graves' ophthalmopathy and Graves' hyperthyroidism. Amplified material comprised TCR beta CDR3 regions derived from RNA transcripts. RT-PCR was first run with HTBI primers, then multiplex PCR in a second round. TCRdb used MiXCR to reprocess the multiplex PCR reads, holding one entry per CDR3 protein. The sample contains just over 400,000 distinct CDR3 sequences, roughly 21% of which appear only once. The source material was peripheral blood. These receptors came from a woman between 18 and 30 years old with stable Graves' hyperthyroidism.

In its sample, this clonotype was seen many times. This chain links TRBV29-1 with TRBJ2-2; no definite D call. Germline CDR1 is SQVTM and CDR2 is ANQGSEA. Trimming removed 7 bases from V and 3 bases from J, with 12 bases in between. The CDR3 spans 13 residues. CDR3 loop: CSASAGDTGELFF. CDR3 coding DNA: TGCAGCGCCTCGGCAGGAGACACCGGGGAGCTGTTTTTT.

This clonotype was found many times. The gene calls are TRBV6-2 or TRBV6-3 and TRBJ2-3; unclear D gene. The germline gives CDR1 MNHEY, CDR2 SVGEGT. Trimming left V 2 bases short and J 6 bases short, with 12 bases between. The CDR3 runs 14 residues. The CDR3 DNA is TGTGCCAGCAGTTACAATGGACCCGGGGATACGCAGTATTTT. Its protein is CASSYNGPGDTQYF.

Comment on this clonotype: Sequence at one end of the junction differs from germline and may be a read error. The chain combines TRBV13 with TRBJ2-7, with D hard to call. The CDR3 is made up of 13 amino acids. Looked up from germline, CDR1 is PRHDT and CDR2 is FYEKMQ (reference sequence). CDR3 coding DNA: TGTGCCAGCAGCTTAGGACGGATCTACGAGCAGTGCTTC. This encodes CASSLGRIYEQCF. Drawing the rest from reference TRBV13 and TRBJ2-7, the complete variable domain is AAGVIQSPRHLIKEKRETATLKCYPIPRHDTVYWYQQGPGQDPQFLISFYEKMQSDKGSIPDRFSAQQFSDYHSELNMSSLELGDSALYFCASSLGRIYEQCFGPGTRLTVT.

This clonotype was counted many times. V gene TRBV12-3 or TRBV12-4 combines with J gene TRBJ2-2; D is possibly TRBD1 (5 bases). The CDR3 consists of 14 residues. V shed 2 bases and J shed 5 bases, with 9 bases lying between them. The CDR3 region is CASSLPWTTGELFF. CDR3 coding DNA: TGTGCCAGCAGTTTACCGTGGACAACCGGGGAGCTGTTTTTT.

About this clonotype: A junction end diverges from the germline sequence, so it may reflect a read error. The chain couples TRBV14 to TRBJ2-6, with a tentative D call TRBD2 (5 bases). Germline CDR1 reads SGHDN; CDR2 reads FVKESK. The CDR3 runs to 17 residues. The CDR3 protein is CASSLTRAGCGSNVLTF. The CDR3 DNA is TGTGCCAGCAGCTTGACACGGGCGGGCTGTGGGTCCAACGTGCTGACTTTC.

This clonotype was observed many times. The V call is TRBV11-2, the J call TRBJ2-5; 7 bases are a match to TRBD1. The CDR3 is 16 residues long. Germline CDR1 is SGHAT and CDR2 is FQNNGV. V dropped 1 base and J dropped 5; count of bases not matched to a gene: 10. CDR3 coding DNA: TGTGCCAGCAGCTTAGGCCTGACAGGGCGACGGGAGACCCAGTACTTC. Its protein product is CASSLGLTGRRETQYF.

This chain links TRBV27 with TRBJ2-7, with TRBD1 identical over 10 bases. Germline CDR1 MNHEY, CDR2 SMNVEV (reference sequence). This CDR3 region has 14 residues. With V trimmed by 7 bases and J by 4 bases, 7 bases remained unmatched. Here the CDR3 DNA reads TGTGCCAGCACCGGGACAGGGGAATTTTACGAGCAGTACTTC. It specifies CASTGTGEFYEQYF.

This clonotype was observed many times. V is TRBV20-1 and J is TRBJ2-3, with unresolved D. V shed 3 bases and J shed 0 bases, with 10 bases lying between them. There are 14 residues in the CDR3. Germline assignment: CDR1 DFQATT and CDR2 SNEGSKA (reference sequence). The chain's CDR3 is CSASRLKSTDTQYF. DNA for the CDR3: TGCAGTGCTAGCCGCCTGAAAAGCACAGATACGCAGTATTTT.

This clonotype has ten or more counts. The rearrangement uses TRBV6-2 or TRBV6-3 and TRBJ1-1; unclear D gene. CDR1 is MNHEY and CDR2 is SVGEGT in the germline V gene. This CDR3 spans 13 amino acids. The V end was cut by 6 bases, the J end by 1 base, with 9 bases between. CDR3 amino acids: CASRYRENTEAFF. CDR3 nucleotides: TGTGCCAGCAGATACAGAGAGAACACTGAAGCTTTCTTT.

In its sample, this clonotype was seen many times. This chain's CDR3 is CASSYRPRDGYTF. The CDR3 nucleotides read TGTGCCAGCAGTTACCGGCCCCGGGATGGCTACACCTTC. This chain links TRBV6-5 with TRBJ1-2; no definite D call. The CDR3 spans 13 residues. Trimming pared 2 bases from V and 6 bases from J, leaving 10 bases between. Germline V gene data show CDR1 as MNHEY and CDR2 as SVGAGI.

The chain's CDR3 is CASSLSRATTGEQYF. CDR3 DNA: TGCGCCAGCAGCTTGAGCCGGGCCACTACCGGAGAGCAGTACTTC. The chain recombines TRBV5-1 with TRBJ2-7; no definite D call. Germline CDR1 is SGHRS and CDR2 is YFSETQ. The V gene lost 1 base and the J gene lost 7 bases, with 18 bases spanning the gap. This CDR3 is built from 15 residues.

The rearrangement links TRBV3-1 to TRBJ1-2; unclear D gene. CDR1 LGHDT and CDR2 YNNKEL come from the germline V gene (reference sequence). This CDR3 region has 13 residues. Trimming removed 3 bases at V and 4 bases at J, with 9 bases between. CDR3 nucleotide sequence: TGTGCCAGCAGCCATCAGCATCTCTATGGCTACACCTTC. This translates into CASSHQHLYGYTF.

This clonotype was recorded many times. The chain carries TRBV28 and TRBJ1-1; no clear D gene. Germline V lookup: CDR1 MDHEN, CDR2 SYDVKM. The V gene lost 7 bases and the J gene lost 2 bases, with 8 bases spanning the gap. This CDR3 has 12 amino acids. CDR3 coding DNA: TGTGCCAGCAAACAGTTAAACACTGAAGCTTTCTTT. This encodes CASKQLNTEAFF.

The chain has TRBV7-9 and TRBJ2-5; 10 bases map to TRBD2. Looked up from germline, CDR1 is SEHNR and CDR2 is FQNEAQ (reference sequence). The J segment lost 3 bases and the V segment lost 2 bases, leaving 3 bases of the junction unmatched. There are 15 residues in the CDR3. CDR3 residues: CASSLTSGDKETQYF. The CDR3 DNA sequence: TGTGCCAGCAGCTTAACTAGCGGGGATAAAGAGACCCAGTACTTC.

This clonotype has a count of ten or more. This chain connects TRBV10-3 to TRBJ2-5, with 7 bases that match TRBD1. The CDR3 is 13 amino acids. Germline assignment: CDR1 ENHRY and CDR2 SYGVKD. Trimming at V came to 7 bases and at J to 1 base, leaving 3 bases not matched to a gene. The CDR3: CAIKGTAQETQYF. The CDR3 bases are TGTGCCATCAAGGGGACAGCCCAAGAGACCCAGTACTTC.

There are many counts of this clonotype. The chain has TRBV24-1 and TRBJ2-5; TRBD1 agrees at 7 bases. The V segment lost 4 bases and the J segment 4 bases; nucleotides outside the gene matches: 5. CDR3 length: 14 residues. Germline loops: CDR1 KGHDR, CDR2 SFDVKD. CDR3 sequence (DNA): TGTGCCACCAGTGACCCGGGACAGATAGAGACCCAGTACTTC. Residues: CATSDPGQIETQYF.

As to this clonotype: This may arise from a read error, as a much more abundant clone is one base away. The V gene is TRBV5-1, the J gene TRBJ2-5; D might be TRBD1 or TRBD2, each matching 5 bases. This CDR3 region has 14 residues. CDR1 is SGHRS, CDR2 YFSETQ, per germline. DNA for the CDR3: TGCGTCAGCAGCGTGGGACGCCCACAAGAGACCCAGTACTTC. As protein: CVSSVGRPQETQYF.

The chain joins TRBV10-3 to TRBJ1-5, with TRBD1 identical over 7 bases. The V gene end was trimmed by 0 bases and the J gene end by 4 bases; junction bases not matched to a gene: 15. The CDR3 has 19 amino acids. Germline-derived CDR1 and CDR2 are ENHRY and SYGVKD. The CDR3 reads CAISESRGQSKGINQPQHF. Here the CDR3 DNA reads TGTGCCATCAGTGAGTCGAGGGGACAGTCTAAGGGGATTAATCAGCCCCAGCATTTT.

This clonotype was found many times. This CDR3 reads CASSPSSGSFYEQYF. The DNA for the CDR3 is TGTGCCAGCAGTCCTTCGAGCGGGAGTTTCTACGAGCAGTACTTC. This rearrangement joins TRBV12-3 or TRBV12-4 to TRBJ2-7; 8 bases agree with TRBD2. Trimming took 5 bases from V and 3 from J; bases not matched to a gene: 9. The CDR3 has 15 residues.

This rearrangement joins TRBV27 to TRBJ2-7; 13 positions agree with TRBD2. The CDR3 totals 14 residues. In germline, CDR1 is MNHEY, CDR2 SMNVEV (reference sequence). With V trimmed by 6 bases and J by 5 bases, 4 bases remained unmatched. CDR3 protein: CASRGLAGRNEQYF. CDR3 DNA: TGTGCCAGCAGGGGACTAGCGGGGAGGAACGAGCAGTACTTC.

The gene calls are TRBV6-1 and TRBJ2-7; 7 nucleotides agree with TRBD2. V shed 7 bases, J shed 3 bases, and the junction held 6 bases outside the gene matches. Per the germline V gene, CDR1 is MNHNS and CDR2 is SASEGT. The CDR3 is 13 amino acids. The CDR3 region has the DNA TGTGCCAGCAATCGGGGACTATTCTACGAGCAGTACTTC. Its protein is CASNRGLFYEQYF.

This clonotype was detected ten times or more. The rearrangement uses TRBV30 and TRBJ1-3; D is unresolved. CDR3 length: 13 residues. V shed 3 bases and J shed 4 bases, with 10 bases lying between them. Germline V gives CDR1 GTSNPN, CDR2 SVGIG (reference sequence). Here the CDR3 reads CAWRTRPGNTIYF. The CDR3 region has the DNA TGTGCCTGGAGGACACGGCCAGGAAACACCATATATTTT.

Many counts were recorded for this clonotype. The chain employs TRBV9 and TRBJ2-7; 9 bases agree with TRBD1. CDR1 is SGDLS, CDR2 YYNGEE, per germline. After removal of 0 bases from V and 1 base from J, the junction contained 2 bases not matched to a gene. This CDR3 contains 15 residues. The CDR3 reads CASSVGGTGSYEQYF. As DNA, the CDR3 is TGTGCCAGCAGCGTAGGGGGGACAGGGTCCTACGAGCAGTACTTC. The variable domain in full, with the rest retrieved from reference TRBV9 and TRBJ2-7, is DSGVTQTPKHLITATGQRVTLRCSPRSGDLSVYWYQQSLDQGLQFLIQYYNGEERAKGNILERFSAQQFPDLHSELNLSSLELGDSALYFCASSVGGTGSYEQYFGPGTRLTVT.

This clonotype came up a few times. The chain employs TRBV20-1 and TRBJ1-5; TRBD1 is a possible D gene (5 bases). The germline V gene has CDR1 DFQATT and CDR2 SNEGSKA (reference sequence). Trimming cost V 0 bases and J 5 bases, with 26 bases left between them. CDR3 length: 19 amino acids. The CDR3 loop is CSARDSWGSPTWGDQPQHF. The CDR3, as DNA: TGCAGTGCTAGAGATAGTTGGGGGTCCCCAACCTGGGGGGATCAGCCCCAGCATTTT.

Many counts were recorded for this clonotype. This chain joins TRBV6-1 and TRBJ1-2; D gene unclear. Germline CDR1 is MNHNS and CDR2 is SASEGT. V lost 7 bases and J 5 bases, leaving 17 bases between the germline ends. The CDR3 spans 14 residues. Here the CDR3 DNA reads TGTGCCAGCAAGTCGAGAGGCTGGGTGTATGGCTACACCTTC. Protein sequence: CASKSRGWVYGYTF.